Listed here are 26 T cell receptor beta chains from one sample, sequenced in a study of blood T cell repertoires in COVID-19. The data were produced by immunoSEQ multiplex PCR, yet TCRdb's version contains in-frame clones alone and is incomplete. The sample yields some 58,000 clones, 65% to 90% seen once. The sample consisted of peripheral blood. The receptors were sampled from a man aged 40-49 years with acute or convalescent COVID-19.

The chain joins TRBV29-1 to TRBJ1-2, with 9 bases lining up with TRBD1. The CDR3 covers 15 residues. With V trimmed by 3 bases and J by 1 base, 6 bases remained unmatched. Germline-derived CDR1 and CDR2 are SQVTM and ANQGSEA. The CDR3 region has the DNA TGCAGCGTTGATGAGACAGGGGGATTTAACTATGGCTACACCTTC. The encoded protein is CSVDETGGFNYGYTF.

The V and J genes are TRBV19 and TRBJ1-3; no firm D call. Between the trimmed V and J ends, which lost 5 bases and 0 bases, there was a span of 17 bases. This CDR3 has 17 residues. From germline, CDR1 is LNHDA and CDR2 SQIVND (reference sequence). For the CDR3, the DNA is TGTGCCAGTAGTTATGGACGGAGGCCGGGCTCTGGAAACACCATATATTTT. It translates to CASSYGRRPGSGNTIYF.

The genes are TRBV6-5 and TRBJ1-5, with D hard to call. The CDR3 consists of 14 residues. Deletions cut 2 bases from V and 1 base from J, with 6 bases between. CDR1 is MNHEY, CDR2 SVGAGI, per germline. CDR3 bases: TGTGCCAGCAGTTACGGAGGGAGCAATCAGCCCCAGCATTTT. Translated, it gives CASSYGGSNQPQHF.

The chain carries TRBV19 and TRBJ1-2; tentatively, D is TRBD1 (5 bases). The germline V and J ends were trimmed by 3 bases and 4 bases, with 12 bases remaining between them. CDR3 length equals 14 residues. The germline V gene has CDR1 LNHDA and CDR2 SQIVND (reference sequence). CDR3 region: CASSIVDRSYGYTF. In nucleotides, the CDR3 is TGTGCCAGTAGTATCGTTGACAGATCCTATGGCTACACCTTC.

The chain employs TRBV5-1 and TRBJ2-3; no reliable D call. V lost 0 bases, J lost 2 bases, and 7 bases lay in between. The germline V gene encodes CDR1 SGHRS and CDR2 YFSETQ. This CDR3 has 14 residues. CDR3 DNA: TGCGCCAGCAGCTTGGAACAGAACACAGATACGCAGTATTTT. Amino acid sequence: CASSLEQNTDTQYF.

This clone was counted between two and nine times. This rearrangement joins TRBV3-1 (or the pseudogene TRBV3-2) to TRBJ2-3; D is undetermined. Germline CDR1 and CDR2: LGHDT and YNNKEL (reference sequence). The CDR3 is made up of 14 amino acids. V lost 0 bases and J lost 5, with 9 bases in between. The CDR3, as DNA: TGTGCCAGCAGCCAAGATCGCGTCATAGATACGCAGTATTTT. This translates into CASSQDRVIDTQYF.

The rearrangement joins TRBV30 to TRBJ2-1, with D possibly TRBD2 on 7 matching bases. The V gene lost 4 bases and the J gene lost 4 bases, with 14 bases spanning the gap. This CDR3 contains 14 residues. Germline-derived CDR1 and CDR2 are GTSNPN and SVGIG (reference sequence). In DNA form, the CDR3 reads TGTGCCTGGAAAAGGGGGGGAATTTACAATGAGCAGTTCTTC. Amino acids: CAWKRGGIYNEQFF. Complete variable domain (other parts from reference TRBV30 and TRBJ2-1): SQTIHQWPATLVQPVGSPLSLECTVEGTSNPNLYWYRQAAGRGLQLLFYSVGIGQISSEVPQNLSASRPQDRQFILSSKKLLLSDSGFYLCAWKRGGIYNEQFFGPGTRLTVL.

The rearrangement joins TRBV14 to TRBJ2-3, with 10 bases that match TRBD2. The V segment lost 4 bases and the J segment 5 bases; nucleotides outside the gene matches: 12. The germline CDR1 and CDR2 sequences are SGHDN and FVKESK. The CDR3 is 17 amino acids. The CDR3 protein is CASSLWSGGAVGDTQYF. CDR3 sequence (DNA): TGTGCCAGCAGCCTATGGAGCGGGGGGGCCGTGGGAGATACGCAGTATTTT.

The chain has TRBV21-1 and TRBJ2-6; the D call TRBD2 from the table was never checked on the DNA. TRBV21-1 is an annotated pseudogene. The CDR3 runs to 14 residues. The CDR3 reads CASRTVSGANVLTF. The CDR3, as DNA: TGTGCCAGCAGGACTGTCTCTGGGGCCAACGTCCTGACTTTC.

The CDR3 nucleotides are TGTGCCAGCAGCCCCCTACCTGTGACAGTGAGGAGCAAACTGTTTTTT. It yields the protein CASSPLPVTVRSKLFF. V usage is TRBV11-2 and J usage is TRBJ1-4; D might be TRBD1 (5 bases). The CDR3 has 16 residues. Trimming removed 5 bases from V and 11 bases from J, with 24 bases in between. Germline CDR1 reads SGHAT; CDR2 reads FQNNGV.

This rearrangement joins TRBV5-1 to TRBJ2-5, with TRBD2 matching over 8 bases. The CDR3 runs to 13 residues. V lost 4 bases and J lost 5; bases outside the gene matches: 4. In germline, CDR1 is SGHRS, CDR2 YFSETQ. As DNA, the CDR3 is TGCGCCAGCAGCCCTGTAGCGGGGGAGACCCAGTACTTC. Translated: CASSPVAGETQYF.

The V call is TRBV21-1, the J call TRBJ1-1; TRBD1 is the table's D call, not checked against the DNA. TRBV21-1 constitutes a pseudogene. This CDR3 is 14 amino acids long. DNA of the CDR3: TGTGCCAGCAGCAACGGACAGGGGGTTTATGAAGCTTTCTTT. Translated, it gives CASSNGQGVYEAFF.

The rearrangement uses TRBV11-2 and TRBJ1-6; D call uncertain. Germline V gene sequence: CDR1 SGHAT, CDR2 FQNNGV. V shed 3 bases and J shed 9 bases, with 9 bases lying between them. The CDR3 has 13 residues. The chain's CDR3 is CASSFKEASPLHF. The CDR3 DNA reads as TGTGCCAGCAGCTTTAAAGAAGCTTCACCCCTCCACTTT.

This sequence joins TRBV9 and TRBJ2-5; TRBD2 matches 15 bases. Per germline, CDR1 SGDLS and CDR2 YYNGEE. CDR3 length: 17 amino acids. Unmatched junction bases numbered 8, after V lost 3 bases and J lost 5 bases. CDR3 sequence reads: CASSAGTSGGPEETQYF. The CDR3 DNA is TGTGCCAGCAGCGCCGGGACTAGCGGGGGGCCTGAGGAGACCCAGTACTTC.

The rearrangement joins TRBV28 to TRBJ1-2, with D tentatively TRBD1 (6 bases). Germline CDR1 and CDR2: MDHEN and SYDVKM. The CDR3 is 15 residues long. The V and J ends lost 3 bases and 7 bases respectively, with 18 bases between them. CDR3 DNA: TGTGCCAGCAGTTTGACAAAGCAGGGGTTGGGTGGCTACACCTTC. This encodes CASSLTKQGLGGYTF.

DNA for the CDR3: TGTGCCAGCAGCCCTGCTGAGGGCGATGAGCAGTTCTTC. As protein: CASSPAEGDEQFF. The chain combines TRBV6-4 with TRBJ2-1; D may be TRBD2 (5 bases). The V gene's germline CDR1 is MRHNA and CDR2 SNTAGT. The CDR3 runs to 13 residues. V lost 6 bases, J lost 8 bases, and 14 bases lay in between.

This clone counts as medium-sized. CDR3 loop: CASSLDNLGGEQYF. CDR3 bases: TGCGCCAGCAGCTTGGATAATCTGGGAGGCGAGCAGTACTTC. This chain links TRBV5-1 with TRBJ2-7; a possible D gene is TRBD2 (6 bases). Germline-derived CDR1 and CDR2 are SGHRS and YFSETQ. Trimming took 0 bases from V and 6 from J, leaving 13 bases between them. This CDR3 comprises 14 residues.

V and J are TRBV30 and TRBJ1-3; 9 bases align to TRBD1. The CDR3 extends over 14 amino acids. V was clipped by 3 bases and J by 7 bases; unmatched bases: 7. Germline CDR1 reads GTSNPN; CDR2 reads SVGIG (reference sequence). The CDR3 nucleotides read TGTGCCTGGAGCACCGGGACAGGGAGGAACACCATATATTTT. Translating gives CAWSTGTGRNTIYF.

The gene calls are TRBV18 and TRBJ2-7; 7 nucleotides match TRBD1. Per germline, CDR1 KGHSH and CDR2 LQKENI. The V and J ends lost 3 bases and 5 bases, in that order; junction bases with no gene match: 13. The CDR3 runs to 16 residues. Here the CDR3 DNA reads TGTGCCAGCTCACCCCTGGGACAGCCTAACCTCGACGAGCAGTACTTC. Its translation is CASSPLGQPNLDEQYF.

This sequence joins TRBV7-3 and TRBJ1-2; 7 bases agree with TRBD1. Germline-derived CDR1 and CDR2 are SGHTA and FQGTGA. J lost 2 bases, V lost 6 bases, and 3 bases had no gene match. The CDR3 covers 13 residues. Here the CDR3 reads CASSKTGNYGYTF. CDR3 DNA sequence: TGTGCCAGCAGTAAGACAGGGAACTATGGCTACACCTTC.

The chain recombines TRBV7-3 with TRBJ2-5, with D unclear. The CDR3 loop spans 13 amino acids. From germline, CDR1 is SGHTA and CDR2 FQGTGA. V was trimmed by 3 bases and J by 2 bases, leaving 7 bases between them. The CDR3 is CASSFSPQETQYF. In DNA, the CDR3 is TGTGCCAGCAGCTTTAGTCCGCAAGAGACCCAGTACTTC.

The chain carries TRBV18 and TRBJ2-7; 9 positions match TRBD1. Germline-derived CDR1 and CDR2 are KGHSH and LQKENI. The junction had 7 bases not matched to a gene; V was cut back by 3 bases and J by 4 bases. The CDR3 has 15 residues. The CDR3 reads CASSPGTGILYEQYF. The CDR3 DNA follows: TGTGCCAGCTCACCGGGGACAGGGATCCTTTACGAGCAGTACTTC. Complete variable domain (other parts from reference TRBV18 and TRBJ2-7): NAGVMQNPRHLVRRRGQEARLRCSPMKGHSHVYWYRQLPEEGLKFMVYLQKENIIDESGMPKERFSAEFPKEGPSILRIQQVVRGDSAAYFCASSPGTGILYEQYFGPGTRLTVT.

The V call is TRBV5-1, the J call TRBJ2-3; D gene uncertain. Per germline, CDR1 SGHRS and CDR2 YFSETQ. Deletions cut 1 base from V and 0 bases from J, with 6 bases between. The CDR3 is made up of 14 amino acids. CDR3 sequence reads: CASSLSPSTDTQYF. In DNA form, the CDR3 reads TGCGCCAGCAGCTTGTCTCCTAGCACAGATACGCAGTATTTT.

This clone was seen a few times. The CDR3 is CAISEQANYGYTF. The CDR3 DNA follows: TGTGCCATCAGTGAACAGGCTAACTATGGCTACACCTTC. The chain joins TRBV10-3 to TRBJ1-2; a possible D gene is TRBD1 (5 bases). This CDR3 has 13 residues. The V end lost 3 bases, the J end lost 0 bases, and 5 bases lay between the germline ends. Germline CDR1 ENHRY, CDR2 SYGVKD.

J is TRBJ1-5 and V is TRBV12-5; D ambiguous. V lost 1 base to trimming and J lost 1 base, with 8 bases between them. Germline assignment: CDR1 LGHNT and CDR2 FRNRAP. The CDR3 sequence is 15 residues long. CDR3: CASGLAGGSNQPQHF. The CDR3 DNA follows: TGTGCTAGTGGTTTGGCAGGAGGGAGCAATCAGCCCCAGCATTTT.

J is TRBJ1-5 and V is TRBV2; 10 bases map to TRBD1. The CDR3 sequence is 18 residues long. Germline loops: CDR1 SNHLY, CDR2 FYNNEI. V lost 1 base to trimming and J lost 5 bases; unmatched junction nucleotides: 11. CDR3: CASSEVLWGTGAYQPQHF. The CDR3 DNA sequence: TGTGCCAGCAGTGAAGTACTATGGGGGACAGGGGCTTATCAGCCCCAGCATTTT.